This T cell receptor (beta chain) was found in a study of blood T cell repertoires in COVID-19. Grouping used clinical history reported by participants in a survey and questionnaire. Study processing details: Reference gene primer amplification gave nucleated cell count estimates. Some clones are missing from TCRdb's copy, which holds only in-frame ones; the method was immunoSEQ multiplex PCR. For V, J and clone size, that table is used; D and trimming come from the DNA. The table includes 200,000 to 250,000 clones, about 84% detected once. Specimen: PBMCs or T cells enriched from blood (not recorded which). The clonotype comes from a man aged 55 to 70 who had recovered from COVID-19.

The CDR3 here is CASSEFFQAGEQFF. In DNA, the CDR3 is TGTGCCAGCAGTGAGTTTTTCCAGGCGGGGGAGCAGTTCTTC. The genes are TRBV6-4 and TRBJ2-1; a weak D match, TRBD2 (6 bases). CDR3 length equals 14 residues. With 3 bases removed from V and 10 bases from J, the gap between germline ends came to 16 bases. CDR1 MRHNA and CDR2 SNTAGT come from the germline V gene.